These 5 T cell receptor beta chains were all obtained from the same sample, sequenced in a study of T cell repertoires in cytomegalovirus infection. For these TCRs, the target antigens are not known. Via MiXCR, TCRdb re-called the reads, giving one row per CDR3 protein. The sample comprises roughly 920,000 distinct CDR3 sequences, 31% of which are singletons, and about an eighth rests with the top ten. The starting material was cultured CD8+ T cells from PBMCs, obtained from culture after CMV antigen stimulation. Receptor source: a human donor in good health (CMV status not recorded). Some clones in this sample may be carry-over from other donors' samples.

About this clonotype itself: A much larger clone differs by one base, so this may be a read error. The genes are TRBV7-4 and TRBJ1-1; D gene uncertain. Germline lookup yields CDR1 SGHVT and CDR2 SQSDAQ. This CDR3 region has 15 residues. CDR3 sequence (DNA): TGTGCCAGCAGCTTAAATTCTCTCTGGAACAATGAAGCTTTCTTT. Protein: CASSLNSLWNNEAFF.

Details on this clonotype: At one end, the junction sequence differs from germline, possibly due to a read error. The chain links TRBV7-9 to TRBJ2-1, with D unresolved. The CDR3 loop spans 14 amino acids. From germline, CDR1 is SEHNR and CDR2 FQNEAQ (reference sequence). The CDR3 nucleotides are TGTGTCAGCAGCTTAGAATTAGCCTACAATGAGCAGTTCTTC. Encoded protein: CVSSLELAYNEQFF.

This clonotype was counted a few times. The chain employs TRBV7-2 and TRBJ1-1; D possibly corresponds to TRBD1 (5 bases). Deletions cut 2 bases from V and 8 bases from J, with 12 bases between. This CDR3 has 13 residues. The V gene's germline CDR1 is SGHTA and CDR2 FQGNSA. The CDR3 sequence is CASSLNGGAEAFF. The CDR3 DNA reads as TGTGCCAGCAGCTTAAACGGGGGTGCCGAAGCTTTCTTT. Drawing the rest from reference TRBV7-2 and TRBJ1-1, the complete variable domain is GAGVSQSPSNKVTEKGKDVELRCDPISGHTALYWYRQSLGQGLEFLIYFQGNSAPDKSGLPSDRFSAERTGGSVSTLTIQRTQQEDSAVYLCASSLNGGAEAFFGQGTRLTVV.

The J gene is TRBJ1-2, the V gene TRBV29-1; 7 nucleotides agree with TRBD1. Germline V CDR1 and CDR2: SQVTM, ANQGSEA. With V trimmed by 6 bases and J by 6 bases, 13 bases remained unmatched. This CDR3 comprises 14 residues. The CDR3 sequence is CSVQLLDRAHGYTF. DNA of the CDR3: TGCAGCGTCCAACTACTTGACAGGGCCCATGGCTACACCTTC.

This clonotype turned up a few times. The rearrangement joins TRBV11-3 to TRBJ2-3, with unresolved D. Germline V CDR1 and CDR2: SGHNT, YENEEA. Trimming cost V 5 bases and J 6 bases, with 9 bases left between them. The CDR3 loop spans 12 amino acids. CDR3 residues: CASSADWDTQYF. CDR3 DNA: TGTGCCAGCAGCGCCGACTGGGATACGCAGTATTTT.